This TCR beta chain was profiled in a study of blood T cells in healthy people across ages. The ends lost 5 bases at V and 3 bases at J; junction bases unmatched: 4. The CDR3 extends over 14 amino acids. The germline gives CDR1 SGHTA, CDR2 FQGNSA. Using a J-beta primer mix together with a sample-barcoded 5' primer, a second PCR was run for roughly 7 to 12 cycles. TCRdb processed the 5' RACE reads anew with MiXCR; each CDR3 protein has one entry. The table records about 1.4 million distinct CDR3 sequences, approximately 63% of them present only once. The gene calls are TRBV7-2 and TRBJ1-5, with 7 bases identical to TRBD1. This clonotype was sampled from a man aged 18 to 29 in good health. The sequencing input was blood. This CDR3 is CASSRGGTNQPQHF. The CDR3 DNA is TGTGCCAGCAGCCGAGGGGGCACCAATCAGCCCCAGCATTTT.